This T cell receptor beta chain was sequenced during a study of blood T cell repertoires in COVID-19. About the research overall: Sources were T cells, B-cell-depleted T cells, or PBMCs; the material itself was cDNA or gDNA.

Germline loops: CDR1 MGHRA, CDR2 YSYEKL. This CDR3 has 16 amino acids. The V and J ends lost 4 bases and 6 bases respectively, with 21 bases between them. In the authors' workflow: Amplification with reference gene primers provided the estimates of nucleated cell counts. Sequencing used immunoSEQ multiplex PCR; TCRdb keeps in-frame clones, though not all of them. That table furnishes V, J and clone size, whereas the DNA furnished D and trimming. The sample contains 200,000 to 250,000 clones, around 86% of which appear only once. The chain is built from TRBV4-1 and TRBJ1-1, with D tentatively TRBD1 (6 bases). Material for sequencing was peripheral blood. The TCR comes from a woman in her 70s with COVID-19, enrolled during active disease. CDR3 coding DNA: TGCGCCAGCAGCCCTTCTTTCCAGGGGATTGGCGCTGAAGCTTTCTTT. It is translated as CASSPSFQGIGAEAFF.